One sample yielded the 16 T cell receptor beta chains listed below, sequenced in a study of cytomegalovirus exposure and HLA in healthy donors. PCR was performed using 60 Vbeta and 13 Jbeta primers. Clones were sequenced by immunoSEQ multiplex PCR, and TCRdb holds only the in-frame ones, with some missing. The sample holds roughly 150,000 clones, approximately 79% seen once. The sample consisted of PBMCs. These receptors were taken from a male donor in good health and CMV-seronegative.

In this sample, this clone turned up a few times. The limits of the CDR3 on the DNA are not certain, so only TCRdb's listed CDR3 is given. The chain uses TRBV7-7 and TRBJ2-7; the tabulated D call, TRBD1, remains unverified against the DNA. From its first to its last residue, the CDR3 has 15 amino acids. Per the germline V gene, CDR1 is SSHAT and CDR2 is FNYEAQ (reference sequence). CDR3: CASSFGPGPPYEQYF.

This rearrangement joins TRBV7-9 to TRBJ1-1; D may be TRBD1 (6 bases). The CDR3 has 16 amino acids. Germline values: CDR1 SEHNR, CDR2 FQNEAQ (reference sequence). Deletions cut 0 bases from V and 0 bases from J, with 11 bases between. CDR3 in DNA: TGTGCCAGCAGCTTAGCACCGGGACACGTGAACACTGAAGCTTTCTTT. This translates into CASSLAPGHVNTEAFF.

The chain links TRBV19 to TRBJ1-5, with 8 bases identical to TRBD1. CDR3 size: 14 residues. After removal of 5 bases from V and 6 bases from J, the junction contained 6 bases not matched to a gene. Germline V CDR1 and CDR2: LNHDA, SQIVND (reference sequence). The CDR3 sequence: CASSDDRGSQPQHF. CDR3 nucleotides: TGTGCCAGTAGTGACGACAGGGGTTCTCAGCCCCAGCATTTT.

This chain joins TRBV30 and TRBJ2-7; 8 bases align to TRBD1. This CDR3 contains 14 residues. CDR1 and CDR2 (germline): GTSNPN, SVGIG (reference sequence). The trim removed 1 base at V and 1 base at J, leaving 3 bases unmatched. The CDR3 spells CAWSGGQASYEQYF. For the CDR3, the DNA is TGTGCCTGGAGTGGGGGACAGGCGTCCTACGAGCAGTACTTC.

The genes are TRBV30 and TRBJ2-7; possibly TRBD2 for D (5 bases). This CDR3 is built from 12 residues. V dropped 4 bases and J dropped 3 bases, with 10 bases sitting between them. From germline, CDR1 is GTSNPN and CDR2 SVGIG (reference sequence). CDR3 sequence reads: CAWKNRDYEQYF. In DNA form, the CDR3 reads TGTGCCTGGAAAAACCGGGACTACGAGCAGTACTTC.

The rearrangement joins TRBV2 to TRBJ1-2; D not certain. This CDR3 has 12 amino acids. CDR1 is SNHLY, CDR2 FYNNEI, per germline. V gave up 4 bases and J gave up 0 bases, with 3 bases separating them. CDR3 residues: CASSATNYGYTF. The CDR3 DNA reads TGTGCCAGCAGTGCTACTAACTATGGCTACACCTTC.

The rearrangement joins TRBV7-8 to TRBJ2-6; TRBD1 agrees at 9 bases. The CDR3 loop spans 18 amino acids. Germline CDR1 and CDR2: SGHVS and FQNEAQ. V lost 5 bases, J lost 0 bases, and 8 bases stayed unmatched. The CDR3 nucleotides read TGTGCCAGCAGCCTCGAGGGGACAGGGACCTCTGGGGCCAACGTCCTGACTTTC. It codes for CASSLEGTGTSGANVLTF.

The J gene is TRBJ2-5, the V gene TRBV5-6, with D possibly being TRBD1 (6 bases). Germline assignment: CDR1 SGHDT and CDR2 YYEEEE. Trimming pared 0 bases from V and 0 bases from J, leaving 9 bases between. The CDR3 consists of 15 residues. This CDR3 is CASSLGTVYQETQYF. The CDR3 DNA reads TGTGCCAGCAGCTTGGGGACAGTCTACCAAGAGACCCAGTACTTC.

This sequence joins TRBV7-9 and TRBJ2-1, with a tentative D call TRBD2 (6 bases). V lost 5 bases and J lost 7, with 15 bases in between. This CDR3 has 14 amino acids. Germline CDR1 is SEHNR and CDR2 is FQNEAQ (reference sequence). The CDR3 sequence: CASSTGSKQNEQFF. In DNA, the CDR3 is TGTGCCAGCAGCACCGGGAGTAAGCAGAATGAGCAGTTCTTC.

This rearrangement joins TRBV2 to TRBJ2-2, with D hard to call. CDR1 is SNHLY, CDR2 FYNNEI, per germline. Trimming pared 7 bases from V and 7 bases from J, leaving 16 bases between. The CDR3 spans 14 residues. CDR3 DNA: TGTGCCAGCAAGTCCAGGTCGGTTGTCGGGGAGCTGTTTTTT. This translates into CASKSRSVVGELFF.

The rearrangement joins TRBV5-8 to TRBJ1-2; 11 bases line up with TRBD1. The CDR3 loop spans 16 amino acids. CDR1 is SGHTS and CDR2 is YDEGEE in the germline V gene. V shed 2 bases and J 3 bases; nucleotides not matched to a gene: 6. The CDR3 reads CASSFGQGAYYYGYTF. CDR3 sequence (DNA): TGTGCCAGCAGCTTCGGACAGGGGGCCTATTACTATGGCTACACCTTC.

J is TRBJ1-4 and V is TRBV2; weak D call: TRBD1 (6 bases). Germline CDR1 is SNHLY and CDR2 is FYNNEI. The CDR3 is 14 residues long. V was cut by 6 bases and J by 3 bases, with 11 bases left in between. The CDR3 DNA is TGTGCCAGCAGCGGGACAACCCCTAATGAAAAACTGTTTTTT. This codes for CASSGTTPNEKLFF.

This clone occurred once. The chain carries TRBV6-5 and TRBJ2-7; the match to TRBD1 covers 7 bases. V gave up 2 bases and J gave up 6 bases; unmatched junction bases: 7. Germline V gene lookup returns CDR1 MNHEY and CDR2 SVGAGI. The CDR3 is 14 residues long. The CDR3: CASSYRQGVSEQYF. CDR3 DNA: TGTGCCAGCAGTTACAGGCAGGGGGTTAGCGAGCAGTACTTC.

V usage is TRBV5-6 and J usage is TRBJ1-1; a possible D gene is TRBD1 (6 bases). Deletions cut 1 base from V and 4 bases from J, with 14 bases between. CDR1 SGHDT and CDR2 YYEEEE come from the germline V gene. This CDR3 contains 15 residues. CDR3 in amino acids: CASSLYGGQPTEAFF. CDR3 DNA sequence: TGTGCCAGCAGCTTGTACGGGGGGCAACCCACTGAAGCTTTCTTT.

This clone occurred once. The gene calls are TRBV9 and TRBJ2-3, with 8 bases fitting TRBD2. Germline V lookup: CDR1 SGDLS, CDR2 YYNGEE. This CDR3 has 16 residues. The J segment lost 2 bases and the V segment lost 0 bases, leaving 5 bases of the junction unmatched. The CDR3 region is CASSVGAGANTDTQYF. CDR3 nucleotide sequence: TGTGCCAGCAGCGTAGGAGCGGGGGCCAACACAGATACGCAGTATTTT.

The chain employs TRBV9 and TRBJ1-4; the D gene is possibly TRBD1 (5 bases). V dropped 0 bases and J dropped 8 bases, with 14 bases sitting between them. The CDR3 has 15 amino acids. Germline CDR1 reads SGDLS; CDR2 reads YYNGEE. The CDR3 bases are TGTGCCAGCAGCGTAGGAAGGGGCTCGCGGGAAAAACTGTTTTTT. This encodes CASSVGRGSREKLFF.